The 27 T cell receptor beta chains presented below share a single source sample, sequenced in a study of siplizumab effects on memory and regulatory T cells. Here immunoSEQ multiplex PCR was the method, and the copy in TCRdb shows in-frame clones only, minus some. The sample comprises more than 85,000 clones, 92% of which are singletons, and around 0.7% rests with the top ten. The specimen was Tregs sorted from blood. The receptors stem from a human donor in good health.

This chain connects TRBV7-2 to TRBJ2-3; tentatively, D is TRBD2 (5 bases). The V gene lost 1 base and the J gene lost 14 bases, with 13 bases spanning the gap. Germline CDR1 is SGHTA and CDR2 is FQGNSA. This CDR3 is 12 amino acids long. CDR3 coding DNA: TGTGCCAGCAGCTTAGGAGGGAACACGTTGTATTTT. This codes for CASSLGGNTLYF.

The chain is built from TRBV6-1 and TRBJ2-7; D possibly matches TRBD1 or TRBD2 (5 bases each). Looked up from germline, CDR1 is MNHNS and CDR2 is SASEGT. V was shortened by 5 bases and J by 3 bases, with 14 bases between the two germline ends. This CDR3 region has 14 residues. The CDR3 sequence is CASSLYRGDYEQYF. CDR3 nucleotide sequence: TGTGCCAGCAGTCTATACCGGGGCGACTACGAGCAGTACTTC.

The gene calls are TRBV5-1 and TRBJ2-2; possibly TRBD1 for D (5 bases). CDR3 length equals 14 residues. Per the germline V gene, CDR1 is SGHRS and CDR2 is YFSETQ. Trimming shortened V by 1 base and J by 3 bases, and 7 bases separated the two germline ends. The CDR3 region is CASSLRQYTGELFF. CDR3 nucleotide sequence: TGCGCCAGCAGCTTGCGACAGTACACCGGGGAGCTGTTTTTT.

J is TRBJ1-2 and V is TRBV30, with a tentative D call TRBD1 (5 bases). Germline V gives CDR1 GTSNPN, CDR2 SVGIG (reference sequence). The CDR3 loop spans 13 amino acids. V was shortened by 1 base and J by 8 bases, with 14 bases between the two germline ends. CDR3 residues: CAWSEGRWVGYTF. The CDR3, as DNA: TGTGCCTGGAGTGAGGGGAGGTGGGTCGGCTACACCTTC.

As regards this clone: Given the absence of the conserved phenylalanine or tryptophan at the CDR3 end, a read error is likely. No DNA is shown, since the ends of the CDR3 on it are uncertain; the CDR3 is the one TCRdb lists. This chain joins TRBV5-6 and TRBJ2-4; the table's D call TRBD2 went unverified against the DNA. The CDR3 spans 12 residues, counting both ends. In germline, CDR1 is SGHDT, CDR2 YYEEEE. Here the CDR3 reads CASSFRGLAGGV.

The V and J genes are TRBV28 and TRBJ2-5, with 7 bases aligning to TRBD2. The CDR3 is made up of 14 amino acids. The V gene end was trimmed by 4 bases and the J gene end by 5 bases; junction bases not matched to a gene: 7. The germline V gene encodes CDR1 MDHEN and CDR2 SYDVKM. The CDR3: CASSSMTSLETQYF. CDR3 sequence (DNA): TGTGCCAGCAGTTCGATGACTAGCCTGGAGACCCAGTACTTC.

The chain is built from TRBV27 and TRBJ2-5, with 12 bases that match TRBD2. Germline V gene data show CDR1 as MNHEY and CDR2 as SMNVEV (reference sequence). The junction had 9 bases not matched to a gene; V was cut back by 2 bases and J by 5 bases. The CDR3 has 17 amino acids. The CDR3 bases are TGTGCCAGCAGTTTAGGGGCTAGCGGGGGGGGTAGGGAGACCCAGTACTTC. This codes for CASSLGASGGGRETQYF.

This chain uses TRBV10-3 with TRBJ2-3, with 7 bases aligning to TRBD2. The CDR3 covers 13 residues. Germline values: CDR1 ENHRY, CDR2 SYGVKD. V was clipped by 5 bases and J by 5 bases; unmatched bases: 4. The CDR3 loop is CAISRGDQDTQYF. The CDR3 DNA reads TGTGCCATCAGTCGGGGGGATCAAGATACGCAGTATTTT.

The CDR3 spells CSVRHPAGYGYTF. CDR3 in DNA: TGCAGCGTTAGACACCCCGCAGGCTATGGCTACACCTTC. This chain connects TRBV29-1 to TRBJ1-2; D uncertain. CDR1 is SQVTM, CDR2 ANQGSEA, per germline. V was clipped by 5 bases and J by 4 bases, with 14 bases between them. This CDR3 contains 13 residues.

The rearrangement uses TRBV6-5 and TRBJ2-7, with D possibly TRBD1 on 5 matching bases. The germline V and J ends were trimmed by 6 bases and 1 base, with 10 bases remaining between them. Looked up from germline, CDR1 is MNHEY and CDR2 is SVGAGI. The CDR3 is 13 amino acids. CDR3 amino acids: CASRYSGSYEQYF. For the CDR3, the DNA is TGTGCCAGCAGATATTCAGGGTCCTACGAGCAGTACTTC.

CDR3 nucleotides: TGTGCCAGCAGTCGACAGGGGGCTGGGAATCAGCCCCAGCATTTT. It specifies CASSRQGAGNQPQHF. The V gene is TRBV2, the J gene TRBJ1-5, with TRBD1 matching 10 bases. V was pared by 5 bases and J by 4 bases, with 5 bases of the junction left unmatched. Germline V lookup: CDR1 SNHLY, CDR2 FYNNEI. This CDR3 has 15 amino acids.

J is TRBJ1-1 and V is TRBV15; D is uncertain. This CDR3 is built from 14 residues. CDR1 is LNHNV and CDR2 is YYDKDF in the germline V gene (reference sequence). V lost 0 bases, J lost 6 bases, and 11 bases lay in between. The CDR3 nucleotides read TGTGCCACCAGCAGAGATCCGGCAGGATCTGAAGCTTTCTTT. It encodes CATSRDPAGSEAFF.

This clone was observed a few times. This chain uses TRBV10-2 with TRBJ1-1; D is perhaps TRBD1 (6 bases). V shed 7 bases and J shed 1 base, with 7 bases lying between them. Germline lookup yields CDR1 WSHSY and CDR2 SAAADI. CDR3 length equals 12 residues. This chain's CDR3 is CASTQGNTEAFF. As DNA, the CDR3 is TGCGCCAGCACACAGGGGAACACTGAAGCTTTCTTT.

The J gene is TRBJ1-4, the V gene TRBV19; D unresolved. The CDR3 contains 15 residues. Trimming took off 5 bases at V and 8 bases at J, with 18 bases between the two ends. Germline V lookup: CDR1 LNHDA, CDR2 SQIVND (reference sequence). CDR3 nucleotide sequence: TGTGCCAGTAGTCCCTCACGGACGGCCGGCGAAAAACTGTTTTTT. It is translated as CASSPSRTAGEKLFF. Full variable domain (rest looked up from reference TRBV19 and TRBJ1-4): DGGITQSPKYLFRKEGQNVTLSCEQNLNHDAMYWYRQDPGQGLRLIYYSQIVNDFQKGDIAEGYSVSREKKESFPLTVTSAQKNPTAFYLCASSPSRTAGEKLFFGSGTQLSVL.

The sample holds one count of this clone. The CDR3 DNA reads TGTGCCAGCAGCGTAGATTGGGGGGCTAAAGCTTTCTTT. It is translated as CASSVDWGAKAFF. J is TRBJ1-1 and V is TRBV9, with TRBD1 as a possible D gene (6 bases). The CDR3 spans 13 residues. V gave up 0 bases and J gave up 9 bases, with 12 bases separating them. CDR1 is SGDLS and CDR2 is YYNGEE in the germline V gene.

This clone has just one count. CDR3 in DNA: TGTGCCAGCAGCTTAGGACGGAACTACGAGCAGTACTTC. Translating gives CASSLGRNYEQYF. The chain recombines TRBV11-3 with TRBJ2-7; D gene unclear. The CDR3 runs 13 residues. Trimming removed 1 base from V and 3 bases from J, with 7 bases in between. Germline loops: CDR1 SGHNT, CDR2 YENEEA.

The CDR3 region has the DNA TGTGCCAGCAGCTTCACAGGGGGCTTCTGGGGCTACACCTTC. Translation gives CASSFTGGFWGYTF. The J gene is TRBJ1-2, the V gene TRBV5-4; 9 positions agree with TRBD1. The junction had 7 bases not matched to a gene; V was cut back by 2 bases and J by 8 bases. This CDR3 comprises 14 residues. Germline V gives CDR1 SGHNT, CDR2 YYREEE (reference sequence).

The gene calls are TRBV11-2 and TRBJ2-7; perhaps TRBD2 as D (6 bases). The CDR3 has 14 amino acids. Trimming left V 5 bases short and J 2 bases short, with 13 bases between. Germline lookup yields CDR1 SGHAT and CDR2 FQNNGV. DNA of the CDR3: TGTGCCAGCAGCCCCGGGACTTTCACCTACGAGCAGTACTTC. This codes for CASSPGTFTYEQYF.

The chain couples TRBV19 to TRBJ1-2; TRBD1 might be the D (5 bases). The CDR3 is 13 residues long. Looked up from germline, CDR1 is LNHDA and CDR2 is SQIVND (reference sequence). Trimming pared 9 bases from V and 0 bases from J, leaving 11 bases between. The CDR3, as DNA: TGTGCCAGCCACGGGACGGCTAACTATGGCTACACCTTC. It specifies CASHGTANYGYTF.

This chain uses TRBV9 with TRBJ2-7; D might be TRBD1 (5 bases). The germline gives CDR1 SGDLS, CDR2 YYNGEE. Between the trimmed V and J ends, which lost 0 bases and 9 bases, there was a span of 10 bases. The CDR3 has 12 residues. The CDR3 DNA sequence: TGTGCCAGCAGCGTAGATGGGGCCCGGCAGTACTTC. It codes for CASSVDGARQYF.

The chain recombines TRBV30 with TRBJ2-7, with D perhaps matching TRBD1 or TRBD2 (6 bases each). Trimming took 4 bases from V and 6 from J, leaving 13 bases between them. Germline V gene lookup returns CDR1 GTSNPN and CDR2 SVGIG (reference sequence). The CDR3 has 12 residues. The CDR3 DNA is TGTGCCTGGACCTGGGGGGCATCCGAGCAGTACTTC. Translation gives CAWTWGASEQYF.

J is TRBJ2-2 and V is TRBV9; 11 bases are a match to TRBD2. Germline-derived CDR1 and CDR2 are SGDLS and YYNGEE. Trimming at V came to 3 bases and at J to 1 base, leaving 5 bases not matched to a gene. This CDR3 region has 17 residues. The DNA of the CDR3 is TGTGCCAGCAGCGATCTCGGGACTAGCGGGAACACCGGGGAGCTGTTTTTT. Translation gives CASSDLGTSGNTGELFF. The entire variable domain, with the rest obtained from reference TRBV9 and TRBJ2-2, is as follows: DSGVTQTPKHLITATGQRVTLRCSPRSGDLSVYWYQQSLDQGLQFLIQYYNGEERAKGNILERFSAQQFPDLHSELNLSSLELGDSALYFCASSDLGTSGNTGELFFGEGSRLTVL.

This clone occurred once. Mismatch with germline at one junction end may stem from a read error. The V gene is TRBV2, the J gene TRBJ2-2; D is unresolved. Germline V lookup: CDR1 SNHLY, CDR2 FYNNEI. The CDR3 runs 13 residues. The CDR3 spells CASSEDHTGELFF. In DNA, the CDR3 is TGTGCCAGCAGCGAAGACCACACCGGGGAGCTGTTTTTT.

The V and J genes are TRBV7-9 and TRBJ2-3, with 10 nucleotides matching TRBD2. The V segment lost 1 base and the J segment 4 bases; nucleotides outside the gene matches: 5. CDR1 SEHNR and CDR2 FQNEAQ come from the germline V gene (reference sequence). This CDR3 spans 16 amino acids. The DNA of the CDR3 is TGTGCCAGCAGCTTAGGTAGCGGGAGGCCCGCAGATACGCAGTATTTT. Amino acids: CASSLGSGRPADTQYF. The full variable domain, completed using reference TRBV7-9 and TRBJ2-3, is DTGVSQNPRHKITKRGQNVTFRCDPISEHNRLYWYRQTLGQGPEFLTYFQNEAQLEKSRLLSDRFSAERPKGSFSTLEIQRTEQGDSAMYLCASSLGSGRPADTQYFGPGTRLTVL.

The CDR3 nucleotides read TGTGCCAGCAGCGCCGCAACAGGGGGCTTTCGCTCCTACGAGCAGTACTTC. It is translated as CASSAATGGFRSYEQYF. The gene calls are TRBV7-9 and TRBJ2-7, with 9 nucleotides matching TRBD1. Germline V gives CDR1 SEHNR, CDR2 FQNEAQ (reference sequence). V was pared by 5 bases and J by 0 bases, with 11 bases of the junction left unmatched. CDR3 length equals 17 residues.

This chain links TRBV2 with TRBJ1-1; D perhaps matches TRBD1 (6 bases). This CDR3 is built from 13 residues. With 6 bases removed from V and 5 bases from J, the gap between germline ends came to 13 bases. Germline V gene sequence: CDR1 SNHLY, CDR2 FYNNEI. As DNA, the CDR3 is TGTGCCAGCAGCAGGGGCGTTGGTACTGAAGCTTTCTTT. Its translation is CASSRGVGTEAFF.

This clone was seen a handful of times. This sequence joins TRBV5-1 and TRBJ1-1, with a possible D match to TRBD1 (5 bases). The CDR3 totals 13 residues. Trimming shortened V by 4 bases and J by 3 bases, and 10 bases separated the two germline ends. The germline V gene encodes CDR1 SGHRS and CDR2 YFSETQ. DNA of the CDR3: TGCGCCAGCAGCCTGACAGTTTACACTGAAGCTTTCTTT. Translating gives CASSLTVYTEAFF.